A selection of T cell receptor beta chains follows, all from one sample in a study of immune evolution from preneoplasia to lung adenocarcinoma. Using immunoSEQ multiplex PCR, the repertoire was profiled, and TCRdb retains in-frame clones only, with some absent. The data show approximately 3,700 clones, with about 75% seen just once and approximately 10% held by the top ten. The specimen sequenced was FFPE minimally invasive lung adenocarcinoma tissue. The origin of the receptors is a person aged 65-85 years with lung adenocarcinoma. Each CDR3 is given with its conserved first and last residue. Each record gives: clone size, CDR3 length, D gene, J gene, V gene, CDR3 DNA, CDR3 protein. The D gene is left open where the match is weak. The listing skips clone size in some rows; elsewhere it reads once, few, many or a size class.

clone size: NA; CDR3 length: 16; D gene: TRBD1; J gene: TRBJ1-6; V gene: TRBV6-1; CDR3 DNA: TGTGCCAGCAGTGAATTGGGGACAGGGCGTAATTCACCCCTCCACTTT; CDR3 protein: CASSELGTGRNSPLHF
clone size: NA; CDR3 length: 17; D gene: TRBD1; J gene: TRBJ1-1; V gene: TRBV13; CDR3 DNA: TGTACCAGCAGATCCCACAGGGGGGAAGGTTTAGAAACTGAAGCTTTCTTT; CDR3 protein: CTSRSHRGEGLETEAFF
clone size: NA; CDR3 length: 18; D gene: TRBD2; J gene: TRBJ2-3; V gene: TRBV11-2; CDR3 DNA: TGTGCCAGCAGCCTTACTACTAGCGGGGGCTGGGGCACAGATACGCAGTATTTT; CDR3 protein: CASSLTTSGGWGTDTQYF
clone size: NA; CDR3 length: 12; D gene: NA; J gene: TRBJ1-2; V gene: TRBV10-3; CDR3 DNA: TGTGCCGCAAGTACAGGGATCTATGGCTACACCTTC; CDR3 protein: CAASTGIYGYTF
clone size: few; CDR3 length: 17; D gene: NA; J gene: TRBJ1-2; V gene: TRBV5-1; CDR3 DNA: TGCGCCAGCAGCAACCATCAAACACAGGGTTGGAGCTATGGCTACACCTTC; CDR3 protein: CASSNHQTQGWSYGYTF
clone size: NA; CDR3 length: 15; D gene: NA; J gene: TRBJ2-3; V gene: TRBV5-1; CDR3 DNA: TGCGCCAGCAGCTTGGCCGGGGGCGGGCCAGATACGCAGTATTTT; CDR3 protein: CASSLAGGGPDTQYF
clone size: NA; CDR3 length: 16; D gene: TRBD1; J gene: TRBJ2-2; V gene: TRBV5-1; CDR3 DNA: TGCGCCAGCAGCCTACAGGGGGCAACGAACACCGGGGAGCTGTTTTTT; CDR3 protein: CASSLQGATNTGELFF
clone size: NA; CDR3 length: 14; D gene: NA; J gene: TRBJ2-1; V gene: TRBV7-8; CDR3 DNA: TGTGCCAGCAGCTTAGGGAGCTCCTACAATGAGCAGTTCTTC; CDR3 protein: CASSLGSSYNEQFF
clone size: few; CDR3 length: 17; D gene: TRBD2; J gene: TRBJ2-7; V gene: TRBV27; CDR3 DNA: TGTGCCAGCAGTTTGGGACTAGCGGGGCCGGGACCCTACGAGCAGTACTTC; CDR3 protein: CASSLGLAGPGPYEQYF
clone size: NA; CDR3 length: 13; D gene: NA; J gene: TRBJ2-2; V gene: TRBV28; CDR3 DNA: TGTGCCAGCAGCCCGTCCAGAAGGGGGGAGCTGTTTTTT; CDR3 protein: CASSPSRRGELFF
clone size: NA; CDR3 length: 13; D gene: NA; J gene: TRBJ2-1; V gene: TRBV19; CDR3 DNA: TGTGCCAGTACATGGGGACGGTACAATGAGCAGTTCTTC; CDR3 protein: CASTWGRYNEQFF
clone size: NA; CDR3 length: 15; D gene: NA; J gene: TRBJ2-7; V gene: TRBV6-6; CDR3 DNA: TGTGCCAGCAGTTACCTGGTTCCCAGGGTAGACGAGCAGTACTTC; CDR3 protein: CASSYLVPRVDEQYF
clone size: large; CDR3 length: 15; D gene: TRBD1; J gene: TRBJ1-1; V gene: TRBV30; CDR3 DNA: TGTGCCTGGATGAGACAGGGGGTTATGAACACTGAAGCTTTCTTT; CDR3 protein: CAWMRQGVMNTEAFF
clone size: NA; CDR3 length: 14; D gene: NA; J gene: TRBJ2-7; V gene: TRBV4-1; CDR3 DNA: TGCGCCAGCAGCCAACAACACGGACCCTACGAGCAGTACTTC; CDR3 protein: CASSQQHGPYEQYF
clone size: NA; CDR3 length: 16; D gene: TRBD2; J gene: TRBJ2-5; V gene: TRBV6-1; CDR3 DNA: TGTGCCAGCAGTGAAGGAGACTTAGCGGGAGTGGAGACCCAGTACTTC; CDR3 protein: CASSEGDLAGVETQYF
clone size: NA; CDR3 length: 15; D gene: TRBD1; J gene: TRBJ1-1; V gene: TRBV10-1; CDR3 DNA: TGCGCCAGCAGTGCCGGGACAGCTGGGGACACTGAAGCTTTCTTT; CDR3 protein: CASSAGTAGDTEAFF
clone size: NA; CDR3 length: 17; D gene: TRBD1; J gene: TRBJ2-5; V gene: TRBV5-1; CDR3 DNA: TGCGCCAGCAGCTTGGAGGGGACAGGGGGCGTCGCAGAGACCCAGTACTTC; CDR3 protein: CASSLEGTGGVAETQYF
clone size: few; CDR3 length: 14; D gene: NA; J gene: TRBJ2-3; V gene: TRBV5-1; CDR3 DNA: TGCGCCAGCAATATTGAGGGTAACACAGATACGCAGTATTTT; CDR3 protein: CASNIEGNTDTQYF
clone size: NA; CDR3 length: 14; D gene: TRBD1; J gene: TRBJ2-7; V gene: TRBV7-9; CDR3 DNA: TGTGCCAGCAGCCCGGACAGGGCCCTATACGAGCAGTACTTC; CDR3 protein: CASSPDRALYEQYF
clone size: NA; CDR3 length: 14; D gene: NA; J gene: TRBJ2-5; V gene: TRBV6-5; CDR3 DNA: TGTGCCAGCAGTTACTCGATGGCAGTCCAGACCCAGTACTTC; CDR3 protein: CASSYSMAVQTQYF
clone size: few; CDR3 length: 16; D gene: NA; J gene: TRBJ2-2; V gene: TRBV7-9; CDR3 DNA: TGTGCCAGCAGCTCCCCAGGGGGGGGGATCACCGGGGAGCTGTTTTTT; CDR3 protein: CASSSPGGGITGELFF
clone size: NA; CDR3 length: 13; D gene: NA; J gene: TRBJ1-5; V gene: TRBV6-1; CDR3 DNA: TGTGCCAGCAGCCGACAGAACAATCAGCCCCAGCATTTT; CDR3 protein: CASSRQNNQPQHF
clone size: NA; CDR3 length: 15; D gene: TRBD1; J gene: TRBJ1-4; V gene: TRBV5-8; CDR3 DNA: TGTGCCAGCAGCGCCCAGGGGGCTGAGTGGGAAAAACTGTTTTTT; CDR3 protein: CASSAQGAEWEKLFF
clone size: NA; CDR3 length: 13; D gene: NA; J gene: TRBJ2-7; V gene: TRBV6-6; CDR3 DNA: TGTGCCAGCAGCTACACCTTTCGGGACGAGCAGTACTTC; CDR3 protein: CASSYTFRDEQYF
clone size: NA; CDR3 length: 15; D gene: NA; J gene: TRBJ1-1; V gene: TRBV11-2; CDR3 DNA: TGTGCCAGCAGCCGGGGCGCGCTTGATGTCACTGAAGCTTTCTTT; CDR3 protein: CASSRGALDVTEAFF
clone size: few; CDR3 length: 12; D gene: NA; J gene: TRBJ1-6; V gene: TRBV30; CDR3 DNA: TGTGCCTGGAGCGGGGGTAGCTCACCCCTCCACTTT; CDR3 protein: CAWSGGSSPLHF
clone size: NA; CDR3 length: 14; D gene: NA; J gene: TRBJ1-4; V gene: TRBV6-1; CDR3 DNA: TGTGCCAGCAGTGATCTCAGGTCTAATGAAAAACTGTTTTTT; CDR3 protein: CASSDLRSNEKLFF
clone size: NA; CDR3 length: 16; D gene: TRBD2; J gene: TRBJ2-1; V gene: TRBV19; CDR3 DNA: TGTGCCAGTAGCCCCTCTAGCGGGGGGGCCCTAAATGAGCAGTTCTTC; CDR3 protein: CASSPSSGGALNEQFF
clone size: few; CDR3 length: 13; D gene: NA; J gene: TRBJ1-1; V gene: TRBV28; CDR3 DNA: TGTGCCCTTATGGGCAGGACGAACGCTGAAGCTTTCTTT; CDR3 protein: CALMGRTNAEAFF
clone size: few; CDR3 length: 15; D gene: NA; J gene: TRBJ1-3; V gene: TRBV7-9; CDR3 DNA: TGTGCCAGCAGCTTAGACGGAATAAATAGAAACACCATATATTTT; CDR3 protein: CASSLDGINRNTIYF
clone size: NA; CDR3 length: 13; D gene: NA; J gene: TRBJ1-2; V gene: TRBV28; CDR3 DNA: TGTGCCAGCAGTATAAAGGTCGGCTATGGCTACACCTTC; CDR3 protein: CASSIKVGYGYTF
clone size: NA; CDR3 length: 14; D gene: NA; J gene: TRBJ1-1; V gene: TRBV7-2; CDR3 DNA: TGTGCCAGCAGCACGACAGGACGGAAAGCTGAAGCTTTCTTT; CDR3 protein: CASSTTGRKAEAFF
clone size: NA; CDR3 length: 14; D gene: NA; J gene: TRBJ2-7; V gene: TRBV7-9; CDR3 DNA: TGTGCCAGCAGCACAAGTGGGGCCCCCTACGAGCAGTACTTC; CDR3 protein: CASSTSGAPYEQYF
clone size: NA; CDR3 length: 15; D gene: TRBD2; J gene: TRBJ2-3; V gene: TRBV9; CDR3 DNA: TGTGCCAGCAGCGTTTTAGCGGGGGGCACAGATACGCAGTATTTT; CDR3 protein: CASSVLAGGTDTQYF
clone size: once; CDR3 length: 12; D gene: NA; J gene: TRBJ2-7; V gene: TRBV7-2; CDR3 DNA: TGTGCCAGCAGCCTGACATCTTACGAGCAGTACTTC; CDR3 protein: CASSLTSYEQYF
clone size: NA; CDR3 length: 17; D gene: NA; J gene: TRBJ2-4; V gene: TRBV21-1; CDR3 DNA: TGTGCCAGCCGATCGTGGAGGGTTTGGGTAGCCAAAAACATTCAGTACTTC; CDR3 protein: CASRSWRVWVAKNIQYF
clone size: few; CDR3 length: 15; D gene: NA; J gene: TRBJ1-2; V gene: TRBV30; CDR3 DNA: TGTGCCTGGGTTTGGTCCGCCGGGACGGTTTATGGCTACACCTTC; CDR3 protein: CAWVWSAGTVYGYTF
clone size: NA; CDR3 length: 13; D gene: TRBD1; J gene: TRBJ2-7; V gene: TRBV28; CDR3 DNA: TGTGCCAGCAGAACTACCCGACAGGGCGGTCAGTACTTC; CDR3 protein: CASRTTRQGGQYF
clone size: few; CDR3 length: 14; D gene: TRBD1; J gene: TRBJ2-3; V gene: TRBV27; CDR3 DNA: TGTGCCAGCAGCCCACGACAGGGCGCAGATACGCAGTATTTT; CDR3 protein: CASSPRQGADTQYF
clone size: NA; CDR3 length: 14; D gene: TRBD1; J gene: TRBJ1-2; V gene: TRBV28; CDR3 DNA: TGTGCCACCCATATGACAGGGGGGGGGCTTGGCTACACCTTC; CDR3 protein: CATHMTGGGLGYTF
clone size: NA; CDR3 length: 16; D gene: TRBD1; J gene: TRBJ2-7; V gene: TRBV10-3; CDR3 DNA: TGTGCCATCAGTGAGCCCGGAGGGACAGGGATTTACGAGCAGTACTTC; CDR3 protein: CAISEPGGTGIYEQYF
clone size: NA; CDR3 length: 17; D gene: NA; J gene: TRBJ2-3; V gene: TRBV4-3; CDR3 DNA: TGCGCCAGCAGCCAAGATTTTCCCAGGGATGGCACAGATACGCAGTATTTT; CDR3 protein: CASSQDFPRDGTDTQYF
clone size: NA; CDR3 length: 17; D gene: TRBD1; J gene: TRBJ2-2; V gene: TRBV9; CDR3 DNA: TGTGCCAGCAGCAGCCGGACAGGGCCTATGATCCCCGGGGAGCTGTTTTTT; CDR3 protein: CASSSRTGPMIPGELFF
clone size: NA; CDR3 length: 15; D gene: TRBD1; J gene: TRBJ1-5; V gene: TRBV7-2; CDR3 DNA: TGTGCCAGCAGCTTCGGACAGGGTGATTCAGGGCCCCAGCATTTT; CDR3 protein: CASSFGQGDSGPQHF
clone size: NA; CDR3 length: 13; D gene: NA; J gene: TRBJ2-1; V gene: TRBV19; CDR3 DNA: TGTGCCAGTAGTATTTCGGGAAACAATGAGCAGTTCTTC; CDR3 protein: CASSISGNNEQFF
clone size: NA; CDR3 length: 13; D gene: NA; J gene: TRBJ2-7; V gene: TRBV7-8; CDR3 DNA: TGTGCCAGCAGCTTCTTTGGAGCCTACGAGCAGTACTTC; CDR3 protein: CASSFFGAYEQYF